These T cell receptor beta chains were read from a single sample in a study of cytomegalovirus exposure and HLA in healthy donors. Repertoires were generated with immunoSEQ multiplex PCR, while TCRdb's copy carries only in-frame clones and drops some. The data show 180,000 or so clones, approximately 83% seen once. Sequences were obtained from PBMCs. These receptors all come from a boy aged 2 to 10 in good health and CMV-seronegative. Both conserved end residues are part of each CDR3. A D gene is named only where the DNA matches it firmly. A row's size may be missing; if present it is once, few, many or a size class.

V gene,J gene,D gene,clone size,CDR3 DNA,CDR3 protein
TRBV11-2,TRBJ2-1,NA,NA,TGTGCCAGCAGCCGGGAGAATGAGCAGTTCTTC,CASSRENEQFF
TRBV30,TRBJ2-5,TRBD1,NA,TGTGCCTGGAGTGTCATCGGGACAGGGCACGAGACCCAGTACTTC,CAWSVIGTGHETQYF
TRBV4-1,TRBJ1-5,NA,NA,TGCGCCAGCAGCCAATCTTGGGCCAGGGTTCAGCCCCAGCATTTT,CASSQSWARVQPQHF
TRBV14,TRBJ2-2,NA,NA,TGTGCCAGCAGCGGCAGACTGAACACCGGGGAGCTGTTTTTT,CASSGRLNTGELFF
TRBV5-4,TRBJ2-5,NA,NA,TGTGCCAGCAGCTTGGGCGGGGCCCAAGAGACCCAGTACTTC,CASSLGGAQETQYF
TRBV18,TRBJ1-1,NA,NA,TGTGCCAGCTCACCGGTGCACAGTCGGCGTTCTGAAGCTTTCTTT,CASSPVHSRRSEAFF
TRBV2,TRBJ1-1,NA,NA,TGTGCCAGCATGGGAGAGAACACTGAAGCTTTCTTT,CASMGENTEAFF
TRBV11-2,TRBJ2-5,NA,NA,TGTGCCAGCAGCTTAGGCGGGAAAGAGACCCAGTACTTC,CASSLGGKETQYF
TRBV6-5,TRBJ1-2,NA,NA,TGTGCCAGCAGTTCGCGACAGGCGTTCGACTATGGCTACACCTTC,CASSSRQAFDYGYTF
TRBV5-1,TRBJ2-1,NA,few,TGCGCCAGCAGCCCCGAGAATCTTGGTCATGAGCAGTTCTTC,CASSPENLGHEQFF
TRBV7-6,TRBJ2-2,TRBD2,NA,TGTGCCAGCAGCTTAATTGGGGGGGCCGGGGAGCTGTTTTTT,CASSLIGGAGELFF
TRBV7-3,TRBJ2-1,NA,few,TGTGCCAGCAGTTTCACAGTGGGCTTGGTTGGTGAGCAGTTCTTC,CASSFTVGLVGEQFF
TRBV5-5,TRBJ2-2,NA,NA,TGTGCCAGCAGATCTAGGTCGAACACCGGGGAGCTGTTTTTT,CASRSRSNTGELFF
TRBV5-4,TRBJ2-5,NA,NA,TGTGCCAGCAGCGTATCTAGCAGGGAGACCCAGTACTTC,CASSVSSRETQYF
TRBV7-9,TRBJ2-2,NA,NA,TGTGCCAGCAGCTTAGCGGTGGCCGGGACCGGGGAGCTGTTTTTT,CASSLAVAGTGELFF
TRBV6-4,TRBJ2-1,TRBD1,NA,TGTGCCAGCAACCACGGACAGGGAGGGTTCTTC,CASNHGQGGFF
TRBV6-5,TRBJ1-3,NA,NA,TGTGCCAGCAGTTACCGGGGGACCTCTGGAAACACCATATATTTT,CASSYRGTSGNTIYF
TRBV2,TRBJ1-2,NA,NA,TGTGCCAGCAGCCTCCTAAGCTATGGCTACACCTTC,CASSLLSYGYTF
TRBV7-9,TRBJ1-2,NA,NA,TGTGCCAGCAGTCCGGTTGGGGGGTCACAGATGGGCTATGGCTACACCTTC,CASSPVGGSQMGYGYTF
TRBV5-1,TRBJ2-5,NA,NA,TGCGCCAGCAGCTTGGTAGTCCCAACGTGGGAGACCCAGTACTTC,CASSLVVPTWETQYF
TRBV9,TRBJ1-3,TRBD1,NA,TGTGCCAGCAGCGCACATATAGGGGGCTTAACTGGAAACACCATATATTTT,CASSAHIGGLTGNTIYF
TRBV27,TRBJ2-1,NA,NA,TGTGCCAGCAGTTTAGTCGATCGTGGCAGGTACAATGAGCAGTTCTTC,CASSLVDRGRYNEQFF
TRBV4-3,TRBJ2-1,TRBD2,NA,TGCGCCAGCAGCCAGAAAACTAGCGGGGGTTACAATGAGCAGTTCTTC,CASSQKTSGGYNEQFF
TRBV5-1,TRBJ2-7,TRBD2,NA,TGCGCCAGCAGCGTGACTAGCGGGGCTCCCTACGAGCAGTACTTC,CASSVTSGAPYEQYF
TRBV5-4,TRBJ1-2,NA,NA,TGTGCCAGCAGCCCGAATCCAGGGAGGGCTAACTATGGCTACACCTTC,CASSPNPGRANYGYTF
TRBV6-5,TRBJ2-1,TRBD2,few,TGTGCCAGCAGCCAGCGGGGGAGCTCCTACAATGAGCAGTTCTTC,CASSQRGSSYNEQFF
TRBV5-4,TRBJ1-2,TRBD1,few,TGTGCCAGCAGCCTAATGGGACAGGGTCTTGGCTACACCTTC,CASSLMGQGLGYTF
TRBV9,TRBJ2-3,TRBD2,NA,TGTGCCAGCAGCCCAAGCGGGAGCGGGGCTACGCAGTATTTT,CASSPSGSGATQYF
TRBV7-3,TRBJ1-1,NA,NA,TGTGCCAGCAGCCATGACAGGAACACTGAAGCTTTCTTT,CASSHDRNTEAFF
TRBV2,TRBJ2-7,NA,few,TGTGCCAGCAGTGAGCAGGAACAGGGAATTTTAGGGTCCTACGAGCAGTACTTC,CASSEQEQGILGSYEQYF
TRBV29-1,TRBJ1-2,NA,NA,TGCAGCGTTGATCCAGGGCTACGCGAGGGCTACACCTTC,CSVDPGLREGYTF
TRBV19,TRBJ2-5,TRBD2,few,TGTGCCAGTAGTATTTCCCCTAGCGGGGGGGCGGAGACCCAGTACTTC,CASSISPSGGAETQYF
TRBV2,TRBJ2-1,TRBD2,NA,TGTGCCAGCTGGATTCTAGCGGGAGCTTACAATGAGCAGTTCTTC,CASWILAGAYNEQFF
TRBV5-1,TRBJ1-1,NA,NA,TGCGCCAGCAGCTTAGGGCCATCGGCAGGGGACATGAACACTGAAGCTTTCTTT,CASSLGPSAGDMNTEAFF
TRBV13,TRBJ2-1,TRBD1,NA,TGTGCCAGCAGCAACCGACAGGGGGCGCAAATCGATGAGCAGTTCTTC,CASSNRQGAQIDEQFF
TRBV6-1,TRBJ2-2,NA,NA,TGTGCCAGCAGTGAAGCGCGACGGGGGTCCGGGGAGCTGTTTTTT,CASSEARRGSGELFF
TRBV5-4,TRBJ2-7,TRBD2,NA,TGTGCCAGCAGCTTGGCCGGGGGGGCCCAAAACTCCTACGAGCAGTACTTC,CASSLAGGAQNSYEQYF
TRBV7-9,TRBJ1-1,TRBD1,NA,TGTGCCAGCAGCATAGAGACAGGGAGTGTAGGCACTGAAGCTTTCTTT,CASSIETGSVGTEAFF
TRBV6-5,TRBJ1-5,TRBD1,NA,TGTGCCAGCAGACAGGGGGTCTATAGCAATCAGCCCCAGCATTTT,CASRQGVYSNQPQHF
TRBV9,TRBJ2-1,TRBD2,NA,TGTGCCAGCAGCGTAGAGGGGGGGACTAGGGGGTTGGCTGAGCAGTTCTTC,CASSVEGGTRGLAEQFF